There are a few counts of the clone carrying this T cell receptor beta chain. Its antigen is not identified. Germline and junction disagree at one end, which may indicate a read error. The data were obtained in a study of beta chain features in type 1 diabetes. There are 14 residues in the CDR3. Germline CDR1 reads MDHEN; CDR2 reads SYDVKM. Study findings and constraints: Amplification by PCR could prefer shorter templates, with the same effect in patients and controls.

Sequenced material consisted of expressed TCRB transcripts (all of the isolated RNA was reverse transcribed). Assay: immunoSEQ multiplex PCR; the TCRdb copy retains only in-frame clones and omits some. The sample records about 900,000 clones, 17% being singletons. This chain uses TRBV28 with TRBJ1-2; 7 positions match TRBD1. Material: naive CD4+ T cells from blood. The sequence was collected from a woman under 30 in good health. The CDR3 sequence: CASRLLGGGYGYTF. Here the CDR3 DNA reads TGTGCCAGCAGATTATTAGGGGGCGGGTATGGCTACACCTTC.